A selection of T cell receptor beta chains follows, all from one sample in a study of tumor and adjacent non-tumor tissue in lung cancer. From the multiplex PCR reads, TCRdb called clonotypes with MiXCR, one entry per CDR3 protein. The profile covers about 43,000 distinct CDR3 sequences, with roughly 60% appearing a single time and 45% taken by the ten largest. The material sequenced was distant non-tumor lung tissue. These receptor sequences come from a man in his forties or fifties with non-small cell lung cancer. Both conserved end residues are part of each CDR3. The D gene is left open where the match is weak. Clone size is given for some rows only: seen once, a few or many times, or a class if the clone is expanded.

D	V	J	size	CDR3	DNA
-	TRBV4-1	TRBJ2-1	-	CASSQVPAPELVGFNEQFF	TGCGCCAGCAGCCAAGTGCCGGCCCCTGAACTAGTGGGATTTAATGAGCAGTTCTTC
TRBD1	TRBV29-1	TRBJ1-1	medium-sized	CSSGQMNTEAFF	TGCAGCTCGGGACAGATGAACACTGAAGCTTTCTTT
-	TRBV12-3/TRBV12-4	TRBJ2-2	once	CTSSPGTPTGELFF	TGTACCAGCAGTCCCGGGACACCCACCGGGGAGCTGTTTTTT
-	TRBV24-1	TRBJ2-2	many	CATSDSSGVARRELFF	TGTGCCACCAGTGACTCCTCGGGAGTAGCAAGGAGGGAGCTGTTTTTT
-	TRBV24-1	TRBJ2-1	-	CAISGPEGQTYNEQFF	TGTGCCATCAGTGGCCCCGAAGGACAAACCTACAATGAGCAGTTCTTC
-	TRBV11-2	TRBJ1-3	once	CVSSSSRGQGVF	-
-	TRBV4-1	TRBJ1-5	many	CASSQDLPQPQHF	TGCGCCAGCAGCCAAGATCTCCCTCAGCCCCAGCATTTT
-	TRBV28	TRBJ2-3	many	CASSLGTSAHPDTQYF	TGTGCCAGCAGTTTGGGGACATCGGCGCATCCGGATACGCAGTATTTT
-	TRBV6-5	TRBJ2-2	many	CASSYMAGTGELFF	TGTGCCAGCAGTTACATGGCGGGAACCGGGGAGCTGTTTTTT
-	TRBV11-2	TRBJ1-2	-	CASTLVRQGPYGYTF	TGTGCCAGCACCCTGGTCAGGCAGGGGCCCTATGGCTACACTTTC
-	TRBV28	TRBJ2-1	-	CASSLIRELGEQFF	TGTGCCAGCAGTTTAATCAGGGAGCTAGGCGAGCAGTTCTTC
TRBD2	TRBV5-3	TRBJ2-3	-	CARLPRGTSIWF	TGTGCCAGATTACCAAGGGGGACTAGCATCTGGTTT
TRBD1	TRBV20-1	TRBJ2-7	few	CASGQEYGEQYF	TGCGCTTCCGGACAGGAGTATGGGGAGCAGTACTTC
-	TRBV11-2	TRBJ1-2	-	CASSLSAPNYGYTF	TGTGCCAGTAGCTTATCAGCACCGAACTATGGCTACACCTTC
-	TRBV11-2	TRBJ2-3	-	CVSSPLRDTHYF	TGTGTCAGCAGTCCCCTTCGGGATACGCACTATTTT
-	TRBV12-3/TRBV12-4	TRBJ1-1	once	CASSLDQGDTETFF	TGTGCCAGCAGTTTAGACCAGGGAGACACTGAGACTTTCTTT
TRBD1	TRBV19	TRBJ1-1	few	CASSPPTGRNTEAFF	TGTGCCAGTAGTCCCCCGACAGGGAGGAACACTGAAGCTTTCTTT
TRBD1	TRBV4-2	TRBJ2-1	-	CASDPGQGPYNEQFF	TGTGCCAGCGACCCGGGACAGGGACCCTACAATGAGCAGTTCTTC
TRBD1	TRBV29-1	TRBJ2-1	-	CNGSDRASYNEQFF	TGCAACGGATCGGACAGGGCCTCCTACAATGAGCAGTTCTTT
TRBD2	TRBV6-1	TRBJ2-5	medium-sized	CASSGRGWETQYF	TGTGCCAGCAGTGGGCGGGGGTGGGAGACCCAGTACTTC
TRBD1	TRBV11-2	TRBJ2-7	few	CDSSRDSLFSEQYF	TGTGACAGCAGTCGGGACAGCCTTTTCTCCGAGCAATACTTC